Listed below are T cell receptor beta chains from one sample, sequenced in a study of CD8 T cells in Susac syndrome. In TCRdb, the immunoSEQ multiplex PCR reads were re-called with MiXCR into one record per CDR3 protein. The sample records approximately 180,000 distinct CDR3 sequences, about 94% being singletons. Source material: CD4+ T cells from PBMCs. These receptors were taken from a human donor with multiple sclerosis. CDR3s include the opening cysteine and the closing phenylalanine or tryptophan. Each record gives: D gene, clone size, J gene, V gene, CDR3 DNA, CDR3 protein. The D gene is left open where the match is weak. Clone sizes are given selectively: once, few, many, or a class where the clone is expanded.

D: .; size: .; J: TRBJ1-2; V: TRBV7-9; DNA: TGTGCCAGCAGCTTAGAATCCGGGTCCGGCTACACCTTC; CDR3: CASSLESGSGYTF
D: TRBD1; size: .; J: TRBJ1-2; V: TRBV29-1; DNA: TGCAGCGTTGAAGTCGCCGGGACAGAAGGATTTAACTATGGCTACACCTTC; CDR3: CSVEVAGTEGFNYGYTF
D: .; size: .; J: TRBJ2-3; V: TRBV13; DNA: TGTGCCAGCAGCCCACGACCCACAGATACGCAGTATTTT; CDR3: CASSPRPTDTQYF
D: .; size: .; J: TRBJ2-5; V: TRBV30; DNA: TGTGCCTGGACCGCGCAAGTACAAGAGACCCAGTACTTC; CDR3: CAWTAQVQETQYF
D: .; size: .; J: TRBJ1-2; V: TRBV20-1; DNA: TGCAGTGCTAGTGCCGCGGGGGGCCTTTATGGCTACACCTTC; CDR3: CSASAAGGLYGYTF
D: .; size: .; J: TRBJ1-2; V: TRBV6-2/TRBV6-3; DNA: TGTGCCAGCAGTTACGGCCGCGGCAGGGACTATGGCTACACCTTC; CDR3: CASSYGRGRDYGYTF
D: .; size: .; J: TRBJ2-1; V: TRBV9; DNA: TGTGCCAGCAGCGTAGCTACGACCGGCCTCAATGAGCAGTTCTTC; CDR3: CASSVATTGLNEQFF
D: .; size: .; J: TRBJ2-5; V: TRBV20-1; DNA: TGCAGTGCTAGAGTTAGTTCGGAGACCCAGTACTTC; CDR3: CSARVSSETQYF
D: .; size: .; J: TRBJ2-5; V: TRBV7-9; DNA: TGTGCCAGCAGCTTGGGGGATCCTCTTGGGGAGACCCAGTACTTC; CDR3: CASSLGDPLGETQYF
D: .; size: .; J: TRBJ1-1; V: TRBV19; DNA: TGTGCCAGTAGTATATTGTCCCCAGAATGGGCAGGGCGTCGTTACTCGGGTGAAGCTTTCTTT; CDR3: CASSILSPEWAGRRYSGEAFF
D: TRBD1; size: .; J: TRBJ1-4; V: TRBV15; DNA: TGTGCCACCAGCCATTTCACGGGACAGGAGCATGAAAAACTGTTTTTT; CDR3: CATSHFTGQEHEKLFF
D: .; size: .; J: TRBJ2-7; V: TRBV2; DNA: TGTGCCAGCAGAGCAGACAGGACGAGGTACGAGCAGTACTTC; CDR3: CASRADRTRYEQYF
D: .; size: once; J: TRBJ2-3; V: TRBV10-3; DNA: TGTGCCATCAGTGAGTCCGAGCACACAGATACGCAGTATTTT; CDR3: CAISESEHTDTQYF
D: .; size: .; J: TRBJ1-1; V: TRBV29-1; DNA: TGCAGCGTCAAGGGCGGGGGACACCCGTGGGCTGAAGCTTTCTTT; CDR3: CSVKGGGHPWAEAFF
D: .; size: few; J: TRBJ1-1; V: TRBV30; DNA: TGTGCCTGGAGTGTTGCAGGGAACACTGAAGCTTTCTTT; CDR3: CAWSVAGNTEAFF
D: .; size: .; J: TRBJ2-3; V: TRBV7-8; DNA: TGTGCCAGCAGCTGGCGGACCGGCACAGATACGCAGTATTTT; CDR3: CASSWRTGTDTQYF
D: TRBD1; size: .; J: TRBJ1-2; V: TRBV2; DNA: TGTGCCAGCAGAGGAGGACAGGGGAGCTATGGCTACACCTTC; CDR3: CASRGGQGSYGYTF